The T cell receptor (beta chain) described here comes from a study of blood T cell repertoires in COVID-19. Study overall: COVID-19 samples collected from the United States, Italy and Spain covered acute and convalescent phases. PBMCs, B-cell-depleted T cells, or T cells were the source of the cDNA or gDNA that made up the material.

Across 24 US areas, participants ranged in age from roughly 18 to 89 years. Cohorts were based on clinical histories the participants reported. The CDR3 covers 13 residues. The germline V gene has CDR1 SGHNT and CDR2 YENEEA. Trimming pared 6 bases from V and 0 bases from J, leaving 8 bases between. Assay used: immunoSEQ multiplex PCR; TCRdb lists only in-frame clones, some missing. In the table there are some 230,000 clones, 85% to 90% of which are singletons. The sequencing input was PBMCs or T cells enriched from blood (not recorded which). This sequence was found in a young woman in a cohort exposed to, infected with or recovered from COVID-19 (not recorded which). The J gene is TRBJ1-1, the V gene TRBV11-3; the D gene is possibly TRBD1 (5 bases). The CDR3 is CASSETVNTEAFF. The CDR3 nucleotides are TGTGCCAGCAGTGAGACAGTGAACACTGAAGCTTTCTTT.